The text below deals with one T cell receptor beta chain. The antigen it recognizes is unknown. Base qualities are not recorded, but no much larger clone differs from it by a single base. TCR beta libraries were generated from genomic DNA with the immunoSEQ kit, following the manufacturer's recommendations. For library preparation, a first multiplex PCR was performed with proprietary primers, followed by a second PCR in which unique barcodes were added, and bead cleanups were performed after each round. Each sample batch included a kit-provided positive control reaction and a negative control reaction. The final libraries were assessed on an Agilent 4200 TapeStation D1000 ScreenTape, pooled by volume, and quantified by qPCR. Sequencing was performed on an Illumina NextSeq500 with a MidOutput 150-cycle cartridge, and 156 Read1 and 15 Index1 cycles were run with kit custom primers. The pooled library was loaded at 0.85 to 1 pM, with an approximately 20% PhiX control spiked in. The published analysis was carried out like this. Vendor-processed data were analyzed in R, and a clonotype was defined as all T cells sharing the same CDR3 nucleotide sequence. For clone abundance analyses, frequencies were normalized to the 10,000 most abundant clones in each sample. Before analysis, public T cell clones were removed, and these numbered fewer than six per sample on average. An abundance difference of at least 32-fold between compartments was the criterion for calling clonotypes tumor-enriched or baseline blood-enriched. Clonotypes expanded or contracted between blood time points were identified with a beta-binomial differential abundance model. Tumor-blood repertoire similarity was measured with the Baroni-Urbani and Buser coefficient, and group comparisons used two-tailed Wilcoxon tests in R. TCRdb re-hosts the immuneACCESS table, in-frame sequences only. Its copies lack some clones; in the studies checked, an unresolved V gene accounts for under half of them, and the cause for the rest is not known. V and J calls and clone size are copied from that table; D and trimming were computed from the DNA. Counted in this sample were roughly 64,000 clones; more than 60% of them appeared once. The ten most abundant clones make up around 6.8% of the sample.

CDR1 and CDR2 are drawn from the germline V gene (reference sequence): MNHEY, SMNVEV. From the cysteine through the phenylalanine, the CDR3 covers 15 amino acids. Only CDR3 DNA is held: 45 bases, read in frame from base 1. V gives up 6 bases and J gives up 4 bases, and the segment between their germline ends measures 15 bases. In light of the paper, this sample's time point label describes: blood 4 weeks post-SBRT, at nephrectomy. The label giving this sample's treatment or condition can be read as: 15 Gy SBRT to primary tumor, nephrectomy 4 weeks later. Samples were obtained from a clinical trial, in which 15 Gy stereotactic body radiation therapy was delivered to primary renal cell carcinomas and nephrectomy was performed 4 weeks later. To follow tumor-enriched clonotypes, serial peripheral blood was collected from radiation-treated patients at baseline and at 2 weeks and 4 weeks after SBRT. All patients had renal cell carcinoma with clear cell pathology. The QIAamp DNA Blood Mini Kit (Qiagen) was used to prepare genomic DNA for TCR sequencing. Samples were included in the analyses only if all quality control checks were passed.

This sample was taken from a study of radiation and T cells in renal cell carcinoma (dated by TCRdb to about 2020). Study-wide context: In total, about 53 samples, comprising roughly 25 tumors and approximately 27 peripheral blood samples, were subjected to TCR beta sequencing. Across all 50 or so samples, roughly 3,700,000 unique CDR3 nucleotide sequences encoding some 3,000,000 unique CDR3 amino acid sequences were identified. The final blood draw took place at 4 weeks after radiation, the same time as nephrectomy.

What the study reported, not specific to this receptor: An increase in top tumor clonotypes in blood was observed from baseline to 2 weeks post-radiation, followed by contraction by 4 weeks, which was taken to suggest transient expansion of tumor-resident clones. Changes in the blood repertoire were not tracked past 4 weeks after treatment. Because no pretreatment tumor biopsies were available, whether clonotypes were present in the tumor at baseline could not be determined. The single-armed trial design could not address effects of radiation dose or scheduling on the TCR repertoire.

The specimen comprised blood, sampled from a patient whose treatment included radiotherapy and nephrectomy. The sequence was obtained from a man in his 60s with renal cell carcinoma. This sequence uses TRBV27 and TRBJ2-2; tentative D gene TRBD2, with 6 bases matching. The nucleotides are TGTGCCAGCAGCACTTTGTCGGGGGTCACCGGGGAGCTGTTTTTT. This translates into CASSTLSGVTGELFF.